The 31 T cell receptor beta chains presented below share a single source sample, sequenced in a study of blood T cell repertoires in COVID-19. Some clones are missing from TCRdb's copy, which holds only in-frame ones; the method was immunoSEQ multiplex PCR. The table records roughly 100,000 clones, 87% of them present only once. Sequenced material: peripheral blood. These receptors originate from a woman aged 45-65 years with COVID-19, enrolled during active disease.

The chain has TRBV5-4 and TRBJ1-4; D remains ambiguous. The CDR3 runs to 14 residues. Per germline, CDR1 SGHNT and CDR2 YYREEE (reference sequence). Between the trimmed V and J ends, which lost 0 bases and 4 bases, there was a span of 7 bases. The CDR3 sequence is CASSLDSHNEKLFF. DNA of the CDR3: TGTGCCAGCAGCTTGGACAGCCATAATGAAAAACTGTTTTTT.

The rearrangement joins TRBV28 to TRBJ2-3, with unresolved D. The V and J ends lost 5 bases and 6 bases respectively, with 9 bases between them. Germline V lookup: CDR1 MDHEN, CDR2 SYDVKM. The CDR3 extends over 12 amino acids. Written as DNA, the CDR3 is TGTGCCAGCAGTGGGCTTGGGGATACGCAGTATTTT. It translates to CASSGLGDTQYF.

The chain carries TRBV7-9 and TRBJ1-1; 8 bases are a match to TRBD1. Germline V lookup: CDR1 SEHNR, CDR2 FQNEAQ (reference sequence). There are 16 residues in the CDR3. V was pared by 1 base and J by 0 bases, with 4 bases of the junction left unmatched. The CDR3 sequence is CASSLGQGALNTEAFF. The CDR3 nucleotides are TGTGCCAGCAGCTTAGGTCAGGGGGCCTTGAACACTGAAGCTTTCTTT. The full variable domain, rest sourced from reference TRBV7-9 and TRBJ1-1, is DTGVSQNPRHKITKRGQNVTFRCDPISEHNRLYWYRQTLGQGPEFLTYFQNEAQLEKSRLLSDRFSAERPKGSFSTLEIQRTEQGDSAMYLCASSLGQGALNTEAFFGQGTRLTVV.

The chain combines TRBV18 with TRBJ1-3; tentative D call: TRBD1 (6 bases). This CDR3 is 18 amino acids long. Germline CDR1 KGHSH, CDR2 LQKENI. Deletions cut 1 base from V and 0 bases from J, with 16 bases between. This chain's CDR3 is CASSPLSAGTNSGNTIYF. In DNA, the CDR3 is TGTGCCAGCTCACCACTCTCGGCCGGGACAAACTCTGGAAACACCATATATTTT.

In DNA form, the CDR3 reads TGTGCCAGCAGTGCCAGGGTAGGCTACAATGAGCAGTTCTTC. The encoded protein is CASSARVGYNEQFF. The gene calls are TRBV6-2 or TRBV6-3 and TRBJ2-1; the D gene is possibly TRBD1 (5 bases). The length of the CDR3 is 14 residues. V lost 5 bases to trimming and J lost 3 bases, with 11 bases between them. CDR1 is MNHEY, CDR2 SVGEGT, per germline.

The chain joins TRBV30 to TRBJ1-5, with 8 bases that match TRBD1. The V gene's germline CDR1 is GTSNPN and CDR2 SVGIG (reference sequence). The V gene end was trimmed by 2 bases and the J gene end by 6 bases; junction bases not matched to a gene: 6. CDR3 length: 14 amino acids. DNA for the CDR3: TGTGCCTGGAGTTTCCGGACAGGGTCTCAGCCCCAGCATTTT. Encoded protein: CAWSFRTGSQPQHF.

The rearrangement uses TRBV6-5 and TRBJ2-1; possible D gene TRBD2, 6 bases. The germline V gene has CDR1 MNHEY and CDR2 SVGAGI. The CDR3 is 15 amino acids. Trimming stripped 5 bases from V and 4 bases from J, with 15 bases between. CDR3 DNA sequence: TGTGCCAGCAGTCCCAGCTGGGGGGATTACAATGAGCAGTTCTTC. Translating it yields CASSPSWGDYNEQFF.

The chain couples TRBV6-9 to TRBJ1-2; D unclear. V lost 11 bases, J lost 4 bases, and 17 bases lay in between. The length of the CDR3 is 13 residues. Germline V gene sequence: CDR1 MNHGY, CDR2 SVAAGI. The CDR3 loop is CAPSGSKGYGYTF. CDR3 bases: TGTGCCCCCAGCGGGTCTAAGGGCTATGGCTACACCTTC.

CDR3 region: CSASTGFLGNQPQHF. CDR3 coding DNA: TGCAGTGCTAGTACAGGGTTTTTGGGCAATCAGCCCCAGCATTTT. The chain uses TRBV20-1 and TRBJ1-5, with D possibly being TRBD1 (6 bases). CDR1 is DFQATT and CDR2 is SNEGSKA in the germline V gene (reference sequence). CDR3 size: 15 residues. V lost 3 bases to trimming and J lost 2 bases, with 14 bases between them.

The rearrangement joins TRBV3-1 (or the pseudogene TRBV3-2) to TRBJ2-3; 13 positions agree with TRBD2. Germline V gene data show CDR1 as LGHDT and CDR2 as YNNKEL (reference sequence). This CDR3 is built from 18 residues. Trimming removed 1 base from V and 4 bases from J; junction bases left unmatched: 8. The CDR3 region is CASSQGQLAGGPADTQYF. The CDR3 DNA is TGTGCCAGCAGCCAAGGCCAACTAGCGGGGGGGCCTGCAGATACGCAGTATTTT.

This chain uses TRBV2 with TRBJ1-4; tentative D call: TRBD1 (5 bases). The V end was cut by 4 bases, the J end by 8 bases, with 17 bases between. The CDR3 has 15 residues. Germline CDR1 is SNHLY and CDR2 is FYNNEI. The CDR3 is CASSAQGGRNEKLFF. In DNA form, the CDR3 reads TGTGCCAGCAGTGCTCAGGGCGGGAGAAACGAAAAACTGTTTTTT.

J is TRBJ2-7 and V is TRBV11-3; 10 bases align to TRBD1. The V segment lost 5 bases and the J segment 5 bases; nucleotides outside the gene matches: 6. Germline V CDR1 and CDR2: SGHNT, YENEEA. This CDR3 region has 14 residues. CDR3 DNA sequence: TGTGCCAGCAGCGTCCGGGACAGGGGCCACGAGCAGTACTTC. Residues: CASSVRDRGHEQYF. Variable domain in full (rest from reference TRBV11-3 and TRBJ2-7): EAGVVQSPRYKIIEKKQPVAFWCNPISGHNTLYWYLQNLGQGPELLIRYENEEAVDDSQLPKDRFSAERLKGVDSTLKIQPAELGDSAVYLCASSVRDRGHEQYFGPGTRLTVT.

J is TRBJ1-3 and V is TRBV9; TRBD1 aligns across 9 bases. From germline, CDR1 is SGDLS and CDR2 YYNGEE. V lost 5 bases, J lost 1 base, and 7 bases stayed unmatched. The CDR3 is 16 residues long. Here the CDR3 DNA reads TGTGCCAGCAGTTCCGGGACAGGGTATTCTGGAAACACCATATATTTT. Residues: CASSSGTGYSGNTIYF.

This clone was seen a handful of times. In DNA, the CDR3 is TGTGCCAGTAGTGGGCAGGGTAGCACCGGGGAGCTGTTTTTT. It codes for CASSGQGSTGELFF. V is TRBV19 and J is TRBJ2-2, with D perhaps matching TRBD1 (5 bases). CDR1 and CDR2 (germline): LNHDA, SQIVND (reference sequence). This CDR3 is built from 14 residues. V dropped 5 bases and J dropped 4 bases, with 11 bases sitting between them.

This clone was detected a few times. This chain links TRBV23-1 with TRBJ2-7; D might be TRBD1 (6 bases). TRBV23-1 is flagged as an ORF with uncertain function. Trimming removed 3 bases from V and 0 bases from J, with 18 bases in between. The CDR3 covers 17 residues. CDR3 amino acids: CASSHYQDRTFSYEQYF. The CDR3 DNA reads as TGCGCCAGCAGTCATTACCAGGACAGAACATTCTCCTACGAGCAGTACTTC.

V usage is TRBV15 and J usage is TRBJ2-2, with TRBD2 matching 9 bases. V was clipped by 1 base and J by 4 bases; unmatched bases: 10. This CDR3 comprises 18 residues. Per the germline V gene, CDR1 is LNHNV and CDR2 is YYDKDF (reference sequence). The CDR3: CATSRGGGGASATGELFF. In DNA form, the CDR3 reads TGTGCCACCAGCAGAGGTGGCGGGGGGGCCTCGGCCACCGGGGAGCTGTTTTTT.

This chain connects TRBV11-3 to TRBJ2-3, with a tentative D call TRBD2 (5 bases). The CDR3 consists of 13 residues. Germline values: CDR1 SGHNT, CDR2 YENEEA. Trimming left V 4 bases short and J 3 bases short, with 8 bases between. The CDR3 loop reads CASSWTPTDTQYF. In DNA form, the CDR3 reads TGTGCCAGCAGCTGGACTCCAACAGATACGCAGTATTTT.

With regard to this clone: The DNA is left out, because the CDR3 cannot be placed on it with certainty; the CDR3 is given as TCRdb lists it. The chain employs TRBV27 and TRBJ2-2; the table's D call, TRBD2, has no DNA check behind it. Germline V gene lookup returns CDR1 MNHEY and CDR2 SMNVEV (reference sequence). The CDR3 adds up to 17 amino acids, both ends counted. The CDR3 sequence: CASRRDAGTFGAGELFF.

This clone was picked up one time. J is TRBJ1-3 and V is TRBV29-1; D gene unclear. Germline lookup yields CDR1 SQVTM and CDR2 ANQGSEA. CDR3 length: 12 amino acids. The V end was cut by 5 bases, the J end by 3 bases, with 8 bases between. CDR3 sequence (DNA): TGCAGCGTTCTAAATATTGGAAACACCATATATTTT. Its translation: CSVLNIGNTIYF.

The genes are TRBV10-2 and TRBJ1-5; D not certain. Germline CDR1 reads WSHSY; CDR2 reads SAAADI. The ends were cut back, 1 base at V and 6 bases at J, with 13 bases in the middle. This CDR3 is built from 15 residues. This CDR3 reads CASSELGGRGQPQHF. The CDR3 DNA is TGCGCCAGCAGTGAGTTGGGCGGTCGGGGTCAGCCCCAGCATTTT.

The chain recombines TRBV30 with TRBJ2-2; no reliable D call. The CDR3 has 15 amino acids. CDR1 is GTSNPN and CDR2 is SVGIG in the germline V gene (reference sequence). V shed 3 bases and J shed 3 bases, with 14 bases lying between them. The CDR3 is CAWSPFPRDTGELFF. The CDR3 coding sequence is TGTGCCTGGAGCCCTTTTCCTCGTGACACCGGGGAGCTGTTTTTT. The entire variable domain, with the rest obtained from reference TRBV30 and TRBJ2-2, is as follows: SQTIHQWPATLVQPVGSPLSLECTVEGTSNPNLYWYRQAAGRGLQLLFYSVGIGQISSEVPQNLSASRPQDRQFILSSKKLLLSDSGFYLCAWSPFPRDTGELFFGEGSRLTVL.

CDR3 in amino acids: CASSQDRNLEKLFF. As DNA, the CDR3 is TGCGCCAGCAGCCAGGACAGGAACCTTGAAAAACTGTTTTTT. J is TRBJ1-4 and V is TRBV4-1, with 7 nucleotides matching TRBD1. The CDR3 covers 14 residues. V dropped 3 bases and J dropped 7; count of bases not matched to a gene: 5. CDR1 is MGHRA, CDR2 YSYEKL, per germline.

This CDR3 is CASNMGGQGNEQFF. CDR3 DNA sequence: TGCGCCAGCAACATGGGGGGGCAGGGCAATGAGCAGTTCTTC. The J gene is TRBJ2-1, the V gene TRBV5-1; a possible D gene is TRBD2 (7 bases). Trimming took 6 bases from V and 6 from J, leaving 16 bases between them. The CDR3 extends over 14 amino acids. CDR1 and CDR2 (germline): SGHRS, YFSETQ. Combining the CDR3 with reference TRBV5-1 and TRBJ2-1 gives the whole variable domain KAGVTQTPRYLIKTRGQQVTLSCSPISGHRSVSWYQQTPGQGLQFLFEYFSETQRNKGNFPGRFSGRQFSNSRSEMNVSTLELGDSALYLCASNMGGQGNEQFFGPGTRLTVL.

The V and J genes are TRBV25-1 and TRBJ2-3; TRBD2 matches 12 bases. Germline V gives CDR1 MGHDK, CDR2 SYGVNS. Unmatched junction bases numbered 5, after V lost 7 bases and J lost 0 bases. The CDR3 has 16 amino acids. CDR3 bases: TGTGCCAGCACCGGGACTAGCGGGTTTAGCACAGATACGCAGTATTTT. Protein sequence: CASTGTSGFSTDTQYF. Combining the CDR3 with reference TRBV25-1 and TRBJ2-3 gives the whole variable domain EADIYQTPRYLVIGTGKKITLECSQTMGHDKMYWYQQDPGMELHLIHYSYGVNSTEKGDLSSESTVSRIRTEHFPLTLESARPSHTSQYLCASTGTSGFSTDTQYFGPGTRLTVL.

The CDR3 loop is CASSTTSGQGSPLHF. DNA for the CDR3: TGCGCCAGCAGCACAACCTCGGGCCAGGGCTCACCCCTCCACTTT. The chain is built from TRBV5-1 and TRBJ1-6; weak D call: TRBD1 (5 bases). Trimming shortened V by 4 bases and J by 10 bases, and 18 bases separated the two germline ends. CDR3 length equals 15 residues. CDR1 and CDR2 (germline): SGHRS, YFSETQ.

The genes are TRBV5-1 and TRBJ2-2; 9 bases align to TRBD1. Germline V gives CDR1 SGHRS, CDR2 YFSETQ. The V gene end was trimmed by 4 bases and the J gene end by 6 bases; junction bases not matched to a gene: 7. This CDR3 has 15 residues. In DNA, the CDR3 is TGCGCCAGCAGCCCGGGACAGGGAGGGGCCGGGGAGCTGTTTTTT. Translated, it gives CASSPGQGGAGELFF.

V gene TRBV5-4 combines with J gene TRBJ1-2; a weak D match, TRBD1 (6 bases). Germline V lookup: CDR1 SGHNT, CDR2 YYREEE (reference sequence). The CDR3 is made up of 13 amino acids. V was trimmed by 10 bases and J by 8 bases, leaving 21 bases between them. CDR3 DNA: TGTGCCGCAGAGACCGAGGGGGTCACGGGCTACACCTTC. Protein: CAAETEGVTGYTF.

The V and J genes are TRBV24-1 and TRBJ2-2; D is ambiguous. This CDR3 contains 12 residues. Germline CDR1 reads KGHDR; CDR2 reads SFDVKD. Trimming took 9 bases from V and 4 from J, leaving 8 bases between them. CDR3 sequence (DNA): TGTGCCACCGACGGGTCCACCGGGGAGCTGTTTTTT. Translated: CATDGSTGELFF.

The rearrangement joins TRBV27 to TRBJ1-2, with 10 bases lining up with TRBD1. The CDR3 spans 15 residues. The V segment lost 5 bases and the J segment 3 bases; nucleotides outside the gene matches: 6. Germline V gene sequence: CDR1 MNHEY, CDR2 SMNVEV (reference sequence). CDR3 region: CASSPGTGVYYGYTF. The DNA for the CDR3 is TGTGCCAGCAGTCCCGGGACAGGGGTCTACTATGGCTACACCTTC.

This clone was detected once. This chain connects TRBV12-5 to TRBJ1-5, with D perhaps matching TRBD1 (6 bases). The CDR3 contains 14 residues. CDR1 is LGHNT, CDR2 FRNRAP, per germline. V was trimmed by 5 bases and J by 5 bases, leaving 13 bases between them. The CDR3 bases are TGTGCTAGTGGTGGGGGGGGGCGCGATCAGCCCCAGCATTTT. It yields the protein CASGGGGRDQPQHF.

The J gene is TRBJ2-7, the V gene TRBV30; no firm D call. This CDR3 has 12 residues. CDR1 is GTSNPN, CDR2 SVGIG, per germline (reference sequence). With 8 bases removed from V and 0 bases from J, the gap between germline ends came to 11 bases. CDR3 loop: CATKTDSYEQYF. DNA for the CDR3: TGTGCCACTAAGACGGACTCCTACGAGCAGTACTTC.